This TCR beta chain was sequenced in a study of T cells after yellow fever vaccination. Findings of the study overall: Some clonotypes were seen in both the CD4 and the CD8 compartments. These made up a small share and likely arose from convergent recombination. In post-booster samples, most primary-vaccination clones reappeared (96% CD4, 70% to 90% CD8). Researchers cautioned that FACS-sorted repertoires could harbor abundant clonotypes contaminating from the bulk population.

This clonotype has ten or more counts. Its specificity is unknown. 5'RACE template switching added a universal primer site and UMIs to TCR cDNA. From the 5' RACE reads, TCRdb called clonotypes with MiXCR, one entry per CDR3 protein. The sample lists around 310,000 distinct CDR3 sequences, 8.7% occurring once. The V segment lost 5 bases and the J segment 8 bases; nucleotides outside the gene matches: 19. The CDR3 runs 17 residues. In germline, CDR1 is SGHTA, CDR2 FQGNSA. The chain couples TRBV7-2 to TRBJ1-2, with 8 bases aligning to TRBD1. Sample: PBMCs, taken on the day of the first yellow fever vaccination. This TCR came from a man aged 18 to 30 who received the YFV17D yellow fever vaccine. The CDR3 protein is CASSPRPSGGEGRGYTF. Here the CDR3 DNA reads TGTGCCAGCAGCCCCCGGCCCTCAGGGGGCGAAGGCCGGGGCTACACCTTC.